Following are 24 T cell receptor beta chains from one sample sequenced in a study of T cells in women clearing cervical HPV infection (dated by TCRdb to the late 2010s). Library preparation was by the immunoSEQ multiplex PCR assay. The table comes from immuneACCESS by way of TCRdb, which keeps in-frame sequences with V and J called. Part of the clones is missing from these tables; in studies checked, under half for an unresolved V gene and the rest for unknown reasons. The sample table gives fewer than 30,000 clones. Jointly, the top ten make up 3.5% to 4% of the sample. The specimen was blood buffy coat. The receptors stem from a woman between 18 and 75 years old with a cervical HPV16 infection that either progressed to CIN3+ or cleared (not recorded which).

Details on this clone: Coverage ceases 3 residues before the CDR3 finishes, and the germline J gene fills in the end. This chain links TRBV6-2 or TRBV6-3 with TRBJ2-2, with a weak D call TRBD1 (6 bases). CDR3 length: 14 residues. Germline V CDR1 and CDR2: MNHEY, SVGEGT. CDR3 amino acids: CASSLGHTNEKLFF. The part of the CDR3 DNA that was read is TGTGCCAGCAGTTTGGGACACACTAATGAAAAG.

A remark on this clone: The read gets to within 3 residues of the CDR3 end, and the germline J gene fills in the rest. The V gene is TRBV29-1, the J gene TRBJ1-2; D gene ambiguous. Looked up from germline, CDR1 is SQVTM and CDR2 is ANQGSEA. There are 13 residues in the CDR3. Partial CDR3 DNA: TGCAGCGTTCTCCGGGCTCAACTCGGGGAC. This sequence encodes CSVLRAQLGD. The whole CDR3 is CSVLRAQLGDYTF.

A remark on this clone: The read finishes 3 residues shy of the CDR3 end, and the germline J gene is used to complete it. This chain connects TRBV6-4 to TRBJ2-1; D is unresolved. Trimming removed 3 bases at V and 1 base at J, with 4 bases between. The CDR3 sequence is 13 residues long. The V gene's germline CDR1 is MRHNA and CDR2 SNTAGT. CDR3 bases read: TGTGCCAGCAGTGAATCGTCCTACAATGAG. Translating gives CASSESSYNE. The entire CDR3 protein is CASSESSYNEQFF.

As concerns this clone: The CDR3 is cut off 3 residues early in the read; its end comes from the germline J gene. The chain couples TRBV20-1 to TRBJ1-3; D perhaps matches TRBD1 (5 bases). V was trimmed by 6 bases and J by 0 bases, leaving 12 bases between them. The germline CDR1 and CDR2 sequences are DFQATT and SNEGSKA (reference sequence). This CDR3 is 14 amino acids long. The CDR3 loop reads CSADSSTSGNTIYF. The CDR3 bases that were read are TGCAGTGCCGACAGTTCAACCTCTGGAAACACC.

As concerns this clone: The CDR3 is cut off 3 residues early in the read; its end comes from the germline J gene. The rearrangement uses TRBV20-1 and TRBJ2-6; TRBD2 is a possible D gene (6 bases). The germline V and J ends were trimmed by 0 bases and 0 bases, with 12 bases remaining between them. Per the germline V gene, CDR1 is DFQATT and CDR2 is SNEGSKA (reference sequence). CDR3 size: 17 residues. The CDR3 loop reads CSARDHGGSSGANVLTF. The CDR3 bases that were read are TGCAGTGCTAGAGATCATGGAGGGTCCTCTGGGGCCAACGTC.

This CDR3 is CASSEAIYGYTF. CDR3 bases read: TGTGCCAGCAGTGAAGCGATCTACGGG. V is TRBV6-1 and J is TRBJ1-2; no definite D call. The CDR3 end falls 3 residues outside the read, so it is completed with the germline J gene. This CDR3 has 12 residues. Per the germline V gene, CDR1 is MNHNS and CDR2 is SASEGT.

To note about this clone: The read finishes 3 residues shy of the CDR3 end, and the germline J gene is used to complete it. V is TRBV7-6 and J is TRBJ2-7, with TRBD1 as a possible D gene (6 bases). V lost 2 bases, J lost 2 bases, and 13 bases lay in between. This CDR3 is built from 15 residues. Germline assignment: CDR1 SGHVS and CDR2 FNYEAQ. CDR3 DNA, as far as it was read: TGTGCCAGCAGCTTATTCTCCGGACAGCCCTACGAG. Protein sequence: CASSLFSGQPYE. The CDR3 in full is CASSLFSGQPYEQYF. The full variable domain, in which reference TRBV7-6 and TRBJ2-7 provide the parts outside the CDR3, is GAGVSQSPRYKVTKRGQDVALRCDPISGHVSLYWYRQALGQGPEFLTYFNYEAQQDKSGLPNDRFSAERPEGSISTLTIQRTEQRDSAMYRCASSLFSGQPYEQYFGPGTRLTVT.

A remark on this clone: Sequencing ends 3 residues short of the CDR3 end; the germline J gene provides the rest. The chain is built from TRBV2 and TRBJ1-3; 9 bases line up with TRBD1. V lost 3 bases to trimming and J lost 1 base; unmatched junction nucleotides: 4. The CDR3 sequence is 16 residues long. Germline values: CDR1 SNHLY, CDR2 FYNNEI. CDR3 sequence: CASSDLGTGSGNTIYF. The CDR3 DNA, read in part, is TGTGCCAGCAGTGATCTTGGGACAGGGTCTGGAAACACC.

Worth noting for this clone: The CDR3 extends 3 residues past the end of the read, so its final part is completed from the germline J gene. The chain has TRBV20-1 and TRBJ1-1; D may be TRBD1 (6 bases). The CDR3 runs 18 residues. V lost 0 bases and J lost 4, with 24 bases in between. Germline CDR1 and CDR2: DFQATT and SNEGSKA (reference sequence). The CDR3 is CSARDKMGARTPGTEAFF. CDR3 DNA, as far as it was read: TGCAGTGCTAGAGATAAGATGGGGGCAAGGACTCCGGGCACTGAA.

About this clone: An end of the junction differs from the germline gene, which may be a read error. The read is 3 residues too short to cover the CDR3 end, so that end is filled in from the germline J gene. The chain has TRBV4-2 and TRBJ2-1, with 10 bases that match TRBD2. The CDR3 has 16 amino acids. The germline CDR1 and CDR2 sequences are LGHNA and YNFKEQ. The covered CDR3 bases are TGCGCCAGCAGCCAAGATGGGCTAGCGGGGGTGGATGAG. Its protein product is CASSQDGLAGVDE. The whole CDR3 protein reads CASSQDGLAGVDEQFF.

Remarks on this clone: The missing CDR3 end, 3 residues past where the read stops, is filled in from the germline J gene. The V gene is TRBV7-2, the J gene TRBJ2-2, with 9 bases identical to TRBD1. The CDR3 extends over 15 amino acids. CDR1 is SGHTA and CDR2 is FQGNSA in the germline V gene. V lost 7 bases, J lost 6 bases, and 9 bases stayed unmatched. This CDR3 is CASIIRTGEAGELFF. The DNA read from the CDR3 is TGTGCCAGCATTATAAGGACAGGGGAGGCCGGGGAG. Full variable domain (rest looked up from reference TRBV7-2 and TRBJ2-2): GAGVSQSPSNKVTEKGKDVELRCDPISGHTALYWYRQSLGQGLEFLIYFQGNSAPDKSGLPSDRFSAERTGGSVSTLTIQRTQQEDSAVYLCASIIRTGEAGELFFGEGSRLTVL.

Of note for this clone: The CDR3 goes on 3 residues after the read ends, and that part is filled in from the germline J gene. V usage is TRBV2 and J usage is TRBJ2-2; 9 nucleotides align to TRBD1. The CDR3 is 15 amino acids. CDR1 is SNHLY, CDR2 FYNNEI, per germline. CDR3 bases read: TGTGCCAGCAGACCTCGAACAGGGGGCAGTTCACCG. It translates to CASRPRTGGSSP. The whole CDR3 sequence reads CASRPRTGGSSPLFF.

The sequenced CDR3 bases are TGTGCCAGCAGTACAGGGGCTGCCGTTAGGGAG. Its protein is CASSTGAAVRE. The whole CDR3 protein is CASSTGAAVRELFF. The genes are TRBV12-3 or TRBV12-4 and TRBJ2-2, with 7 positions matching TRBD1. The read comes to an end 3 residues before the CDR3 does, leaving the germline J gene to fill in the end. The CDR3 runs 14 residues. V gave up 5 bases and J gave up 9 bases; unmatched junction bases: 9.

Concerning this clone: The observed sequence ends 3 residues before the CDR3 terminus, with the missing tail filled in from the germline J gene. The chain joins TRBV6-2 or TRBV6-3 to TRBJ2-3; 8 positions agree with TRBD2. Germline CDR1 is MNHEY and CDR2 is SVGEGT. The CDR3 consists of 13 residues. Partial CDR3 DNA: TGTGCCAGCAGGGGACTAGGCCAAGAGACG. Translation: CASRGLGQET. The full CDR3 reads CASRGLGQETQYF.

Concerning this clone itself: The read ends 3 residues before the CDR3 terminus; that terminus is restored from the germline J gene. The V call is TRBV12-3 or TRBV12-4, the J call TRBJ2-7; TRBD2 aligns across 7 bases. The V gene end was trimmed by 1 base and the J gene end by 3 bases; junction bases not matched to a gene: 9. The CDR3 is 16 amino acids. Partial CDR3 DNA: TGTGCCAGCAGTTTAGGTCGGCAGGGACTACTCTACGAG. Translated, it gives CASSLGRQGLLYE. The full CDR3 protein reads CASSLGRQGLLYEQYF.

With respect to this clone: The observed sequence ends 3 residues before the CDR3 terminus, with the missing tail filled in from the germline J gene. The same CDR3 is also encoded by other DNA sequences in this sample. This chain links TRBV7-2 with TRBJ2-7; TRBD1 is a possible D gene (6 bases). This CDR3 spans 14 amino acids. V was shortened by 6 bases and J by 0 bases, with 12 bases between the two germline ends. CDR1 is SGHTA, CDR2 FQGNSA, per germline. CDR3 DNA (partial): TGTGCCAGCAGAGCCAGACAGGCCTCCTACGAG. Translation: CASRARQASYE. The CDR3 as a whole reads CASRARQASYEQYF. The variable domain in full, completed from reference TRBV7-2 and TRBJ2-7, reads GAGVSQSPSNKVTEKGKDVELRCDPISGHTALYWYRQSLGQGLEFLIYFQGNSAPDKSGLPSDRFSAERTGGSVSTLTIQRTQQEDSAVYLCASRARQASYEQYFGPGTRLTVT.

A word on this clone: Germline is not matched at one junction end, which may reflect a read error. This sample includes further DNA sequences coding for the same CDR3. The CDR3 is CASSENRASGNTIYF. The part of the CDR3 DNA that was read is TGTGCCAGCAGTGAAAACAGGGCCTCTGGAAACACA. The V gene is TRBV6-1, the J gene TRBJ1-3; TRBD1 might be the D (6 bases). The CDR3 end falls 3 residues outside the read, so it is completed with the germline J gene. This CDR3 comprises 15 residues. Germline V gene lookup returns CDR1 MNHNS and CDR2 SASEGT.

Of note for this clone: With the read ending 3 residues before the CDR3 end, the germline J gene is used to fill in that end. The chain carries TRBV30 and TRBJ1-5; no clear D. Looked up from germline, CDR1 is GTSNPN and CDR2 is SVGIG (reference sequence). Trimming took off 2 bases at V and 4 bases at J, with 3 bases between the two ends. The CDR3 length is 11 residues. The CDR3 here is CAWSYNQPQHF. The covered CDR3 bases are TGTGCCTGGAGTTATAATCAGCCC. The full variable domain, its missing parts supplied by reference TRBV30 and TRBJ1-5, is SQTIHQWPATLVQPVGSPLSLECTVEGTSNPNLYWYRQAAGRGLQLLFYSVGIGQISSEVPQNLSASRPQDRQFILSSKKLLLSDSGFYLCAWSYNQPQHFGDGTRLSIL.

For this clone: The CDR3 end is not reached by the read, which stops 3 residues before it; the germline J gene fills it in. V usage is TRBV30 and J usage is TRBJ1-1; 8 bases line up with TRBD1. V lost 2 bases, J lost 4 bases, and 6 bases stayed unmatched. In germline, CDR1 is GTSNPN, CDR2 SVGIG (reference sequence). The CDR3 is 14 amino acids. The CDR3 bases that were read are TGTGCCTGGAGTTTCGGACAGGGTTTCACTGAA. Its translation is CAWSFGQGFTE. The full CDR3 protein is CAWSFGQGFTEAFF.

As for this clone: The read ends 3 residues shy of where the CDR3 ends; the end is completed using the germline J gene. V and J are TRBV2 and TRBJ1-2; possibly TRBD1 for D (5 bases). The CDR3 totals 16 residues. The germline CDR1 and CDR2 sequences are SNHLY and FYNNEI. CDR3 sequence: CASSPPLTGDSYDYTF. Partial CDR3 DNA: TGTGCCAGCAGTCCACCCTTGACGGGGGACTCCTACGAC.

On this clone: The read terminates 3 residues before the CDR3 end, so the remaining end is supplied by the germline J gene. The chain carries TRBV19 and TRBJ2-3; TRBD2 is a possible D gene (5 bases). From germline, CDR1 is LNHDA and CDR2 SQIVND (reference sequence). The CDR3 has 16 residues. Trimming stripped 5 bases from V and 0 bases from J, with 15 bases between. The part of the CDR3 DNA that was read is TGTGCCAGTAGTGCAAGAGCGGAGACTAGCACAGATACG. As protein: CASSARAETSTDT. The full CDR3 sequence reads CASSARAETSTDTQYF.

To note about this clone: The sequenced fragment ends 3 residues before the CDR3 boundary, so the rest is inferred from the germline J gene. The chain couples TRBV12-3 or TRBV12-4 to TRBJ2-3, with TRBD2 as a possible D gene (6 bases). The V end lost 9 bases, the J end lost 3 bases, and 13 bases lay between the germline ends. The CDR3 spans 13 residues. CDR3 bases read: TGTGCCAGTAGACTAGGCTCAACAGATACG. It is translated as CASRLGSTDT. The whole CDR3 sequence is CASRLGSTDTQYF.

With respect to this clone: The read stops 3 residues short of the end of the CDR3; the missing end is completed from the germline J gene. V usage is TRBV7-6 and J usage is TRBJ2-7; TRBD1 aligns across 8 bases. This CDR3 is 17 amino acids long. Trimming took 5 bases from V and 4 from J; bases not matched to a gene: 16. Germline loops: CDR1 SGHVS, CDR2 FNYEAQ. This CDR3 is CASSRAPGTGALYEQYF. Incomplete CDR3 DNA: TGTGCCAGCAGCCGAGCCCCCGGGACAGGCGCCCTATACGAG.

The CDR3 sequence: CASSERGAEAFF. Partial CDR3 DNA: TGTGCCAGCAGTGAACGGGGGGCTGAA. The chain employs TRBV6-1 and TRBJ1-1, with D possibly matching TRBD1 (5 bases). The read is 3 residues too short to cover the CDR3 end, so that end is filled in from the germline J gene. The germline V and J ends were trimmed by 2 bases and 6 bases, with 7 bases remaining between them. There are 12 residues in the CDR3. Looked up from germline, CDR1 is MNHNS and CDR2 is SASEGT.